The present T cell receptor beta chain was sequenced within a study of CD8 T cells in ankylosing spondylitis. TCRdb re-derived calls from the 5' RACE reads in MiXCR, one entry per CDR3 protein. Among roughly 700,000 distinct CDR3 sequences listed, roughly 19% were seen once. Study findings and constraints: Disease-associated clones were reportedly significantly overrepresented in matched ankylosing spondylitis synovial fluid. Made up of fewer than 10 highly homologous variants, a TCR beta motif appeared characteristic of ankylosing spondylitis blood. Some motif variants had been reported before (in reactive arthritis synovial fluid and blood).

The germline V gene has CDR1 SGDLS and CDR2 YYNGEE. The J segment lost 2 bases and the V segment lost 2 bases, leaving 5 bases of the junction unmatched. The CDR3 has 15 residues. This clonotype was picked up a small number of times. Antigen unknown. The TCR originated in a male donor with ankylosing spondylitis. Sequencing used blood, either unsorted or a sorted T cell fraction (not recorded which). This chain links TRBV9 with TRBJ2-3, with TRBD2 matching 7 bases. The CDR3 reads CASSVMGLLTDTQYF. The CDR3 DNA is TGTGCCAGCAGCGTGATGGGACTACTCACAGATACGCAGTATTTT.